The T cell receptor (beta chain) under discussion was sequenced for a study of T cells in Graves' hyperthyroidism and ophthalmopathy. The investigators amplified TCR beta CDR3 regions from RNA transcripts. The HTBI primer set was used in a first-round RT-PCR of the TCR CDR3. Using its own MiXCR run on the multiplex PCR reads, TCRdb lists one record per CDR3 protein. The top ten hold around 4.1% of the sample, which has hundreds of thousands of distinct CDR3 sequences, roughly 14% seen once. This clonotype was counted a few times. Its specificity is not known. Diagnostic assessment was based on clinical symptoms, serum thyroxine and TRAb, thyroid ultrasound and orbital computed tomography. PBMCs were sourced from roughly 9.7 ml fresh peripheral blood. Per germline, CDR1 SNHLY and CDR2 FYNNEI. The CDR3 is 15 residues long. The V gene lost 4 bases and the J gene lost 1 base, with 10 bases spanning the gap.

Broader study findings: Model predictions of ophthalmopathy came a median about 6.3 months before onset. In blood, most of the thyroid clonotypes expanded above 0.001 were also present.

The chain carries TRBV2 and TRBJ2-2, with D maybe TRBD2 (6 bases). Source material: blood. The clonotype was recovered from a woman aged 40 to 49 with Graves' ophthalmopathy. Here the CDR3 reads CASSVRAGNTGELFF. CDR3 bases: TGTGCCAGCAGTGTTAGAGCGGGGAACACCGGGGAGCTGTTTTTT.